This T cell receptor (beta chain) emerged from a study of identical twins (TCRdb year 2016). With regard to the full study: The study deep-sequenced TCR alpha and beta repertoires from monozygotic twins, unrelated adults of various ages and cord blood to test whether fetal clonotypes persist. Replicate twin experiments were performed at different times using different library preparation protocols to rule out contamination. What the research found in general, with its limitations: Zero-insertion analyses could be partly confounded by invariant T cells such as MAIT and iNKT, although diverse VJ usage argued against such confounding for most clonotypes. Conclusions relied on cross-sectional statistical analysis, since the same donors could not be followed over many years. Out-of-frame TCR alpha sequences shared between twins showed an excess of low generation-probability sequences compared with coincidental sharing between unrelated individuals. In monozygotic twins, out-of-frame TCR alpha sharing was systematically underestimated by recombination models, although the models agreed with sharing between unrelated individuals. Abundant cord blood beta clonotypes had fewer insertions, young adult naive repertoires showed a similar but weaker trend, and memory repertoires showed no such trend. The excess sharing between twins in beta out-of-frame sequences was weaker because fewer shared sequences reduced the signal-to-noise ratio.

As concerns this clonotype: Its antigen remains unidentified. No much larger clone exists at a distance of one base, and base qualities are not known.

V sheds 4 bases and J sheds 4 bases, leaving 13 bases between their ends. Its CDR3 holds 14 amino acids, cysteine through phenylalanine. The DNA shown is the 42-base CDR3, in frame from base 1. The germline V gene sets CDR1 to SGHRS and CDR2 to YFSETQ. All donors were healthy Caucasians. The twin cohort comprised three pairs of female monozygotic twins, all aged roughly 18 to 29 years. Positive isolation kits from Invitrogen were used to isolate CD4+ and CD8+ T cell populations. Receptor libraries were prepared by 5' RACE. The instrument was an Illumina HiSeq 2000. Template switching added a universal primer binding site, and the final cDNA carried a unique molecular identifier that allowed TCR cDNA molecules to be counted accurately. First-strand cDNA for TCR alpha and beta chains was synthesized from specific primers in the conserved constant-segment region. To control for contamination, every cDNA library carried two barcodes: a SMART-Mk sample barcode plus Illumina barcodes. TruSeq adapter sequences, together with Illumina sample barcodes, were added in two successive PCR steps. The Illumina HiSeq platform was used with custom primers to sequence TCR alpha and beta cDNA libraries. Processing in the source paper ran as follows. Raw reads were processed with MiGEC to extract unique molecular identifiers, and MiXCR was used to determine CDR3 positions. Recombination models were inferred per individual with the repgenHMM and IGoR tools using an EM algorithm. Shared clonotype analysis was performed with the tcR package in R, normalizing sharing by the product of cloneset sizes. Out-of-frame nonproductive sequences were analyzed to study raw recombination free of thymic and clonal selection effects. TCRdb ran its own pipeline on the public reads, namely fastp trimming at Q25 and MiXCR clone calling, and kept in-frame beta chains. Entries are consolidated by CDR3 protein sequence, retaining the most common genes and DNA. TCRdb, not the original authors, processed these V and J calls. The table for this sample lists 510,000 or so distinct CDR3 sequences; roughly 15% of them were counted only once. More than 0.4% of the sample rests with the top ten.

In addition, the sample was reused for a study of yellow fever vaccine responses in identical twins. As that second study puts it: According to the authors, in identical twins the way T cells responded to vaccination appeared partly convergent and partly personalized. In the study, vaccine-responding T cell clones were precisely tracked in identical twins.

Material: CD4+ T cells sorted from blood. Here the chain combines TRBV5-1 and TRBJ2-3, with TRBD2 tentatively as D gene (6 bases match). This TCR was recovered from a woman under 30 in good health. The nucleotides are TGCGCCAGCAGCCCCGGGACTTTCCCAGATACGCAGTATTTT. This yields the protein CASSPGTFPDTQYF.